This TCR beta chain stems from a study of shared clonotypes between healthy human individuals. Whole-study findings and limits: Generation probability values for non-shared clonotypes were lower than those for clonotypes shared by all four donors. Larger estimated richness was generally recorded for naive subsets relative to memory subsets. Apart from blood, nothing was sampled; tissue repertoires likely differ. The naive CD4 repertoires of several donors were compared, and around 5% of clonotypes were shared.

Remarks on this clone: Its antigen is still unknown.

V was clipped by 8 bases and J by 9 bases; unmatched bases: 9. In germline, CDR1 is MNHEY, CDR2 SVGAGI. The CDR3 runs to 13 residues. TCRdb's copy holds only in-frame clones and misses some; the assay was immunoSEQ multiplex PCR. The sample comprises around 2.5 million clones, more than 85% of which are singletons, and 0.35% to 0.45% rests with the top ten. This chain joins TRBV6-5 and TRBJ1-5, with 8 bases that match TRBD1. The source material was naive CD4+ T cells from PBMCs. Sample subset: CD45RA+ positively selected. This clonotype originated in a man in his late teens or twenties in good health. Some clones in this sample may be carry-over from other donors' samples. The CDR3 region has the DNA TGTGCCAGCGTCGACAGGGGCATCGGGCCCCAGCATTTT. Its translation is CASVDRGIGPQHF.